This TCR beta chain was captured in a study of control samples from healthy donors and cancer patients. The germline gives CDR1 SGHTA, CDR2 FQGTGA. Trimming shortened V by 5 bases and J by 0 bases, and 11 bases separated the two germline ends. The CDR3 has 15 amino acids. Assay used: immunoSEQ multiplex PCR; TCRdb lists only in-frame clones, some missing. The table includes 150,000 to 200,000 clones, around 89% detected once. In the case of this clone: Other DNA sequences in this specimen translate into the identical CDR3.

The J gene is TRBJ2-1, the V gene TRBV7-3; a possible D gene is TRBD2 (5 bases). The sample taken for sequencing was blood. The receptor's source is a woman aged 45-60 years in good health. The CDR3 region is CASSLSGSSYNEQFF. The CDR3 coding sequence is TGTGCCAGCAGCCTGAGCGGAAGCTCCTACAATGAGCAGTTCTTC.